This T cell receptor (beta chain) was documented in a study of graft-versus-host responses after intestinal transplantation. The CDR3 is 17 residues long. V lost 4 bases, J lost 7 bases, and 6 bases stayed unmatched. Germline-derived CDR1 and CDR2 are PRHDT and FYEKMQ (reference sequence). Generated by immunoSEQ multiplex PCR, the TCRdb table keeps only in-frame clones and is missing some. This sample has 20,000 to 25,000 clones; around 92% occur once, and the top ten carry 43%. The input for sequencing was PBMCs, taken roughly 39 weeks after intestinal transplant. The origin of this receptor is a human patient who received an intestinal transplant, so some T cells may come from the graft donor. The chain employs TRBV13 and TRBJ2-2; 16 nucleotides agree with TRBD2. The CDR3 bases are TGTGCCAGCAGCTCTGGGACTAGCGGGAGGGCCGTCGGGGAGCTGTTTTTT. Translated, it gives CASSSGTSGRAVGELFF.